What follows is one T cell receptor (beta chain) and its context. Its specificity is unknown. The RNA, about 0.45 to 1 ug, was put through reverse transcription using random hexamers. TCRdb analysed the immunoSEQ multiplex PCR reads with MiXCR anew, one entry per CDR3 protein. Found here are fewer than 150,000 distinct CDR3 sequences, around 96% of them singletons; the top ten hold roughly 0.12%. There are 11 residues in the CDR3. TCR beta sequencing was performed on blood CD8+ and CD4+ T cells. The individuals used as controls were healthy donors who had been matched for both age and sex. This sample is drawn from a study of CD8 T cells in Susac syndrome. General study points: As the study acknowledged, the number of individuals who were part of its TCR sequencing and HLA analysis was relatively small.

The chain uses TRBV21-1 and TRBJ2-7; the table's D call, TRBD1, has no DNA check behind it. TRBV21-1 is described as a pseudogene. The receptor's source is a human donor in good health. The sequenced sample consisted of CD4+ T cells from PBMCs. The CDR3 region is CMGHISYEQYF. The CDR3 nucleotides read TGTATGGGACATATCTCCTACGAGCAGTACTTC.